This T cell receptor beta chain was sequenced during a study of T cell repertoires in ileal Crohn's disease. General observations from the study: Every patient over 26.8% clonality showed endoscopic recurrence.

Comments on this clone: The antigen is undetermined.

Time point described: neoterminal ileum biopsy at postoperative endoscopy, about 6 months after surgery. Only in-frame clones appear in the TCRdb table, and some are missing; sequencing was by immunoSEQ multiplex PCR. The sample yields under 15,000 clones, roughly 80% seen once. The CDR3 loop spans 14 amino acids. The germline gives CDR1 SNHLY, CDR2 FYNNEI. With V trimmed by 6 bases and J by 2 bases, 5 bases remained unmatched. V gene TRBV2 combines with J gene TRBJ2-5; 8 bases map to TRBD1. The sequencing sample was made of ileal tissue. The source of this sequence is an adult with Crohn's disease. The CDR3 nucleotides read TGTGCCAGCAGCCGGGACAGGCAACAAGAGACCCAGTACTTC. Translating it yields CASSRDRQQETQYF.